The rows below give T cell receptor beta chains drawn from one sample of a study of human T cells and chemical hapten exposure. From the RACE reads, TCRdb called clonotypes with MiXCR, one entry per CDR3 protein. The sample has around 360,000 distinct CDR3 sequences, about 6% seen once; the top ten hold around 5.6%. This material consisted of whole blood, taken in connection with sensitization to the hapten diphenylcyclopropenone (DPC). The receptors were gathered from a woman aged 18 to 35 with alopecia areata. Some clones in this sample may be carry-over from other donors' samples. The CDR3 runs from the conserved cysteine through the conserved F or W. The D gene is left open where the match is weak. Clone size is stated in some rows and not others, as once, few, many or a class when expanded.

CASSPQGRLAEAFF | TGTGCCAGCTCACCTCAAGGACGGCTGGCTGAAGCTTTCTTT | NA | NA | TRBJ1-1 | TRBV18
CASSQGPSGAYTDTQYF | TGCGCCAGCAGCCAAGGACCTAGCGGGGCCTACACAGATACGCAGTATTTT | TRBD2 | NA | TRBJ2-3 | TRBV4-1
CASSQSNTGNIQYF | TGCGCCAGCAGCCAGTCGAACACGGGAAACATTCAGTACTTC | NA | NA | TRBJ2-4 | TRBV4-3
CATSAGTSASVFDTQYF | TGTGCCACCAGTGCCGGGACTAGCGCCTCCGTCTTCGATACGCAGTATTTT | TRBD2 | many | TRBJ2-3 | TRBV24-1
CAISEASGASTDTQYF | TGTGCCATCAGTGAAGCGAGCGGTGCTAGCACAGATACGCAGTATTTT | NA | NA | TRBJ2-3 | TRBV10-3
CASSSTGSGNTIYF | TGCGCCAGCAGCTCGACAGGGTCTGGAAACACCATATATTTT | TRBD1 | many | TRBJ1-3 | TRBV5-1
CASSLGGGGGDTQYF | TGTGCCAGCAGTTTAGGCGGGGGCGGAGGAGATACGCAGTATTTT | NA | NA | TRBJ2-3 | TRBV12-3/TRBV12-4
CASTPLTGQGFNYGYTF | TGTGCCAGCACTCCCCTGACGGGACAGGGCTTTAACTATGGCTACACCTTC | TRBD1 | many | TRBJ1-2 | TRBV7-9
CASSSDRTGAAQQYF | TGCGCCAGCAGCTCAGACAGGACAGGGGCCGCCCAGCAGTACTTC | TRBD1 | few | TRBJ2-7 | TRBV5-1
CASSESSGGPEWQFF | TGTGCCAGCAGTGAATCCAGCGGGGGCCCGGAGTGGCAGTTCTTC | TRBD2 | few | TRBJ2-1 | TRBV6-1
CASSYSISGGNTDTQYF | TGTGCCAGCAGTTACTCAATATCAGGGGGCAACACAGATACGCAGTATTTT | TRBD1 | NA | TRBJ2-3 | TRBV6-2/TRBV6-3
CASRVSGFRREKLFF | TGTGCCAGCCGGGTATCTGGGTTTCGTAGAGAAAAACTGTTTTTT | NA | few | TRBJ1-4 | TRBV6-2/TRBV6-3
CASSSGNTGGSPLHF | TGCGCCAGCAGCTCCGGAAACACAGGGGGTTCACCCCTCCACTTT | TRBD1 | many | TRBJ1-6 | TRBV5-1
CASSLPGELFF | TGTGCCAGCAGTTTGCCCGGGGAGCTGTTTTTT | NA | many | TRBJ2-2 | TRBV12-3/TRBV12-4